The T cell receptor beta chain under discussion was sequenced for a study of CD8+ T cells in alopecia areata. Study as a whole: Treated patients were dosed with oral tofacitinib, taking 5 to 10 mg twice daily. General study results and limits: Tofacitinib yielded significantly lower scalp clonality and fewer expanded CD8+ clones among the top 100.

The authors extracted RNA and reverse transcribed it into cDNA as the sequencing template. Sequencing used immunoSEQ multiplex PCR; TCRdb keeps in-frame clones, though not all of them. The sample consists of approximately 200,000 clones, roughly three fifths of them appearing once. CDR3 length equals 16 residues. V lost 5 bases and J lost 4; bases outside the gene matches: 5. Germline V gene lookup returns CDR1 MGHRA and CDR2 YSYEKL. Concerning this clone: The antigen remains undetermined.

Treatment meaning: oral pan-JAK inhibitor, 5-10 mg twice daily. Peripheral blood, together with lesional scalp punch biopsies, was collected from alopecia areata patients. This specimen was CD4+ T cells sorted from blood, taken at week 4, from a patient treated with tofacitinib. The TCR originated in a human donor with alopecia areata. The chain is built from TRBV4-1 and TRBJ2-1, with 13 bases that match TRBD2. The CDR3 DNA reads TGCGCCAGCAGCAAACAACTAGCGGGGGGGTACAATGAGCAGTTCTTC. This sequence encodes CASSKQLAGGYNEQFF.